These T cell receptor beta chains were read from a single sample in a study of monozygotic twins with inflammatory bowel disease. For each CDR3 protein, TCRdb gives one entry from its re-call of the 5' RACE reads, without DNA. The table for this sample gives about 160,000 distinct CDR3 sequences. The sequenced material came from blood. The source is a human donor with ulcerative colitis or Crohn's disease, or a healthy co-twin of an affected twin (not recorded which). The CDR3 runs from the conserved cysteine through the conserved F or W. Each record gives: V gene, J gene, CDR3 protein.

TRBV27,TRBJ2-4,CASSFKPRLAGDVAKNIQYF
TRBV6-2/TRBV6-3,TRBJ1-5,CASSFTSQRLYEVGDQPQHF
TRBV5-1,TRBJ2-1,CASSLTSGVSYNEQFF
TRBV12-3/TRBV12-4,TRBJ2-7,CASSGLGEQYF
TRBV11-2,TRBJ1-5,CASSYGTGSNQPQHF
TRBV28,TRBJ2-6,CASSGPRAGANVLTF
TRBV13,TRBJ2-1,CASSLEGAGGRHEQFF
TRBV2,TRBJ1-5,CASSRTGARGQPQHF
TRBV28,TRBJ1-2,CASSSDRPYGYTF
TRBV18,TRBJ2-5,CASSPATGQETQYF
TRBV6-1,TRBJ2-2,CAGRPQNTGELFF
TRBV7-2,TRBJ2-7,CASSWGLAGYEQYF
TRBV12-3/TRBV12-4,TRBJ2-2,CASSLSQGRNTGELFF
TRBV5-5,TRBJ2-3,CASSTRTGRFTDTQYF
TRBV24-1,TRBJ2-1,CATSDSDRANEQFF
TRBV20-1,TRBJ2-1,CSARDGRADGNEQFF
TRBV20-1,TRBJ2-5,CSARKRGKETQYF
TRBV7-9,TRBJ2-5,CASAPRGLADQETQYF
TRBV4-2,TRBJ2-6,CASSPGQGIFSFSGANVLTF
TRBV28,TRBJ2-7,CASTLTGGDSTYEQYF
TRBV10-3,TRBJ2-3,CAISADRVKDTQYF
TRBV18,TRBJ2-3,CASSPSSGPGTDTQYF
TRBV29-1,TRBJ1-3,CSVLAGSNSGNTIYF